The text below deals with one T cell receptor beta chain. Its antigen is not identified. This sample was taken from a study of CD8 T cells in ankylosing spondylitis. Study results and limitations: Clones linked to disease were reported to show significant enrichment in matched ankylosing spondylitis synovial fluid.

Quantitative 5'-RACE was performed with molecular barcodes, and it yielded the TCR beta libraries. A single record per CDR3 protein comes from TCRdb applying MiXCR to the 5' RACE reads. The table has some 270,000 distinct CDR3 sequences, 18% seen once; the top ten hold approximately 33%. CDR1 MGHRA and CDR2 YSYEKL come from the germline V gene. Trimming cost V 1 base and J 2 bases, with 12 bases left between them. The length of the CDR3 is 16 residues. Sequencing used blood, either unsorted or a sorted T cell fraction (not recorded which). J is TRBJ2-1 and V is TRBV4-1; D gene uncertain. The sequence came from a male donor with ankylosing spondylitis or in good health (not recorded which). This CDR3 reads CASSQGVHPTYNEQFF. CDR3 DNA: TGCGCCAGCAGCCAAGGAGTGCACCCAACCTACAATGAGCAGTTCTTC.